Following are 25 T cell receptor beta chains from one sample sequenced in a study of cytomegalovirus exposure and HLA in healthy donors. This PCR relied on a set of 60 Vbeta primers and 13 Jbeta primers. Data came from immunoSEQ multiplex PCR; TCRdb stores just in-frame clones and leaves some out. The sample gives about 270,000 clones, 72% of which show up once; 2% to 2.5% is in the top ten. The specimen was PBMCs. These receptor sequences come from a female donor in good health and CMV-seronegative.

Only a few counts were recorded for this clone. The rearrangement uses TRBV6-5 and TRBJ1-1; the D is unclear. V was clipped by 5 bases and J by 2 bases, with 12 bases between them. CDR3 length equals 14 residues. Germline CDR1 reads MNHEY; CDR2 reads SVGAGI. CDR3 sequence: CASSRITDNTEAFF. The CDR3 DNA reads as TGTGCCAGCAGTAGGATCACAGATAACACTGAAGCTTTCTTT.

This chain links TRBV10-3 with TRBJ2-7, with 10 bases lining up with TRBD1. The CDR3 length is 14 residues. In germline, CDR1 is ENHRY, CDR2 SYGVKD. Trimming at V came to 6 bases and at J to 2 bases, leaving 4 bases not matched to a gene. The CDR3 is CAIRGDRGPYEQYF. CDR3 DNA: TGTGCCATCAGGGGGGACAGGGGACCCTACGAGCAGTACTTC.

This CDR3 is CAWSLHRGQYEQYF. The CDR3 nucleotides read TGTGCCTGGAGTCTCCACAGGGGGCAGTACGAGCAGTACTTC. This chain connects TRBV30 to TRBJ2-7; 9 bases are a match to TRBD1. With V trimmed by 2 bases and J by 4 bases, 6 bases remained unmatched. There are 14 residues in the CDR3. Germline loops: CDR1 GTSNPN, CDR2 SVGIG (reference sequence).

The chain's CDR3 is CASSQEWASYPYNEQFF. CDR3 nucleotides: TGTGCCAGCAGCCAAGAGTGGGCCTCCTACCCCTACAATGAGCAGTTCTTC. This sequence joins TRBV14 and TRBJ2-1; no clear D. The CDR3 has 17 amino acids. The V end was cut by 0 bases, the J end by 2 bases, with 14 bases between. Germline V gives CDR1 SGHDN, CDR2 FVKESK.

The V gene is TRBV9, the J gene TRBJ1-1; TRBD1 aligns across 7 bases. The germline V gene encodes CDR1 SGDLS and CDR2 YYNGEE. CDR3 length: 15 amino acids. Losses at the gene ends were 5 bases for V and 3 bases for J; bases not matched to a gene: 10. The CDR3 loop is CASSARGGGHTEAFF. The CDR3 DNA reads TGTGCCAGCAGTGCCCGCGGAGGGGGCCACACTGAAGCTTTCTTT.

In its sample, this clone was seen once. V gene TRBV7-8 combines with J gene TRBJ1-5, with TRBD1 matching over 7 bases. CDR1 and CDR2 (germline): SGHVS, FQNEAQ. With V trimmed by 2 bases and J by 3 bases, 7 bases remained unmatched. The CDR3 contains 16 residues. Here the CDR3 reads CASSLHRGILNQPQHF. The CDR3 bases are TGTGCCAGCAGCTTACACAGGGGAATACTCAATCAGCCCCAGCATTTT.

As for this clone: No DNA is shown, since the ends of the CDR3 on it are uncertain; the CDR3 is the one TCRdb lists. The gene calls are TRBV28 and TRBJ2-1; the table calls TRBD2, which could not be checked here. The CDR3 is 15 residues long, ends included. CDR1 is MDHEN, CDR2 SYDVKM, per germline. The CDR3: CASSTSTARKNEQFF.

This clone was counted only a few times. The genes are TRBV29-1 and TRBJ2-1; tentative D call: TRBD1 (5 bases). CDR3 length: 11 amino acids. Trimming pared 7 bases from V and 6 bases from J, leaving 10 bases between. CDR1 is SQVTM and CDR2 is ANQGSEA in the germline V gene. CDR3 sequence (DNA): TGCAGCGGCTCAAGGGGCAATGAGCAGTTCTTC. Its translation: CSGSRGNEQFF.

This chain uses TRBV7-8 with TRBJ2-2, with a weak D call TRBD2 (5 bases). CDR3 size: 15 residues. Trimming shortened V by 7 bases and J by 4 bases, and 16 bases separated the two germline ends. Looked up from germline, CDR1 is SGHVS and CDR2 is FQNEAQ. CDR3 in amino acids: CASILRAAVTGELFF. Here the CDR3 DNA reads TGTGCCAGCATCCTGAGGGCGGCAGTCACCGGGGAGCTGTTTTTT.

This chain uses TRBV7-8 with TRBJ2-7; 7 positions agree with TRBD2. Trimming took 8 bases from V and 3 from J; bases not matched to a gene: 10. This CDR3 has 14 residues. Germline CDR1 and CDR2: SGHVS and FQNEAQ. CDR3 region: CASGWRGGDYEQYF. Written as DNA, the CDR3 is TGTGCCAGCGGATGGAGGGGAGGGGACTACGAGCAGTACTTC.

J is TRBJ1-1 and V is TRBV14; a possible D gene is TRBD1 (5 bases). V was shortened by 1 base and J by 11 bases, with 11 bases between the two germline ends. Germline-derived CDR1 and CDR2 are SGHDN and FVKESK. CDR3 size: 12 residues. DNA of the CDR3: TGTGCCAGCAGCCAAGTGGGGGGGAAGGCTTTCTTT. Protein: CASSQVGGKAFF.

The chain carries TRBV5-5 and TRBJ2-1; tentative D call: TRBD1 (6 bases). The CDR3 has 11 amino acids. Germline assignment: CDR1 SGHKS and CDR2 YYEKEE (reference sequence). V lost 7 bases to trimming and J lost 11 bases, with 13 bases between them. The CDR3 loop reads CASFGGWQQFF. As DNA, the CDR3 is TGTGCCAGCTTTGGGGGCTGGCAGCAGTTCTTC. Full variable domain (remainder filled in from reference TRBV5-5 and TRBJ2-1): DAGVTQSPTHLIKTRGQQVTLRCSPISGHKSVSWYQQVLGQGPQFIFQYYEKEERGRGNFPDRFSARQFPNYSSELNVNALLLGDSALYLCASFGGWQQFFGPGTRLTVL.

Only a few counts were recorded for this clone. This chain joins TRBV21-1 and TRBJ1-3. TRBV21-1 is designated a pseudogene. CDR3 size: 14 residues. The CDR3 sequence: CASPSESSGNTIYF. In nucleotides, the CDR3 is TGTGCCAGCCCGTCTGAGAGCTCTGGAAACACCATATATTTT.

The V call is TRBV7-3, the J call TRBJ2-3; the D gene is possibly TRBD2 (6 bases). V gave up 6 bases and J gave up 6 bases, with 13 bases separating them. Germline V gene data show CDR1 as SGHTA and CDR2 as FQGTGA. CDR3 size: 13 residues. CDR3 coding DNA: TGTGCCAGCAGGTTCGGCGGGATGGATACGCAGTATTTT. Translating it yields CASRFGGMDTQYF. The whole variable domain, remainder taken from reference TRBV7-3 and TRBJ2-3, is GAGVSQTPSNKVTEKGKYVELRCDPISGHTALYWYRQSLGQGPEFLIYFQGTGAADDSGLPNDRFFAVRPEGSVSTLKIQRTERGDSAVYLCASRFGGMDTQYFGPGTRLTVL.

The rearrangement links TRBV25-1 to TRBJ2-1; possibly TRBD2 for D (6 bases). The CDR3 covers 14 residues. The V gene lost 6 bases and the J gene lost 7 bases, with 16 bases spanning the gap. CDR1 MGHDK and CDR2 SYGVNS come from the germline V gene. CDR3 DNA: TGTGCCAGCAGAAAAGAGCGGGCGCCAAATGAGCAGTTCTTC. Its protein product is CASRKERAPNEQFF. Based on the CDR3 plus reference TRBV25-1 and TRBJ2-1, the full variable domain is EADIYQTPRYLVIGTGKKITLECSQTMGHDKMYWYQQDPGMELHLIHYSYGVNSTEKGDLSSESTVSRIRTEHFPLTLESARPSHTSQYLCASRKERAPNEQFFGPGTRLTVL.

The genes are TRBV6-5 and TRBJ2-7; 12 nucleotides align to TRBD2. This CDR3 has 15 residues. Per the germline V gene, CDR1 is MNHEY and CDR2 is SVGAGI. V trimming: 6 bases; J trimming: 0 bases; junction bases outside the gene matches: 3. The CDR3, as DNA: TGTGCCAGCAGCGGACTAGCGGGGAGCTCCTACGAGCAGTACTTC. Translated, it gives CASSGLAGSSYEQYF.

The V and J genes are TRBV7-9 and TRBJ1-1; 8 bases align to TRBD1. V dropped 2 bases and J dropped 8; count of bases not matched to a gene: 4. This CDR3 is 13 amino acids long. The germline gives CDR1 SEHNR, CDR2 FQNEAQ (reference sequence). The CDR3 DNA reads as TGTGCCAGCAGCTTAAACGACAGGGGAGAAGCTTTCTTT. Its translation is CASSLNDRGEAFF.

This chain joins TRBV5-4 and TRBJ2-5; 11 nucleotides match TRBD1. The germline gives CDR1 SGHNT, CDR2 YYREEE (reference sequence). CDR3 size: 17 residues. The junction had 9 bases not matched to a gene; V was cut back by 4 bases and J by 1 base. The CDR3 region has the DNA TGTGCCAGCAGCCGTAGTTATGGACAGGGGGCCCAAGAGACCCAGTACTTC. Protein product: CASSRSYGQGAQETQYF.

The chain couples TRBV28 to TRBJ1-1, with no clear D. CDR3 size: 14 residues. V was cut by 2 bases and J by 4 bases, with 11 bases left in between. Germline V gene lookup returns CDR1 MDHEN and CDR2 SYDVKM. CDR3 in DNA: TGTGCCAGCAGTTTACCGTTCTCGGGCACTGAAGCTTTCTTT. Translated, it gives CASSLPFSGTEAFF. Together with reference TRBV28 and TRBJ1-1, the CDR3 gives the full variable domain: DVKVTQSSRYLVKRTGEKVFLECVQDMDHENMFWYRQDPGLGLRLIYFSYDVKMKEKGDIPEGYSVSREKKERFSLILESASTNQTSMYLCASSLPFSGTEAFFGQGTRLTVV.

About this clone: At one end the junction does not follow the germline gene, possibly because of a read error. This chain joins TRBV4-1 and TRBJ1-4; D may be TRBD1 (6 bases). CDR1 MGHRA and CDR2 YSYEKL come from the germline V gene. The CDR3 length is 12 residues. The CDR3 is CASSRIGDRPIF. The CDR3 nucleotides are TGCGCCAGCAGCCGGATCGGAGACAGGCCGATTTTT.

As for this clone: One junction end disagrees with the germline gene, perhaps due to a read error. Other DNA sequences of this sample code for an identical CDR3. This sequence joins TRBV25-1 and TRBJ2-2, with D hard to call. The CDR3 loop spans 13 amino acids. Germline V gene data show CDR1 as MGHDK and CDR2 as SYGVNS. As DNA, the CDR3 is TGCGCCAGCAGTGAACGGGTGGCCGGGGAGCTGTTTTTT. Amino acid sequence: CASSERVAGELFF.

The chain uses TRBV5-1 and TRBJ2-3; TRBD2 agrees at 10 bases. The CDR3 length is 15 residues. J was trimmed by 5 bases and V by 4 bases; bases with no gene match: 7. Germline V gives CDR1 SGHRS, CDR2 YFSETQ. The CDR3 here is CASSRSGTSEDTQYF. For the CDR3, the DNA is TGCGCCAGCAGCCGATCCGGGACTAGCGAAGATACGCAGTATTTT.

This clone has a single count. The V call is TRBV11-2, the J call TRBJ2-7; 7 bases line up with TRBD1. Germline V gene lookup returns CDR1 SGHAT and CDR2 FQNNGV. Germline trimming cut 4 bases from V and 3 bases from J; bases unmatched to any gene: 6. This CDR3 has 14 residues. The CDR3: CASSSPTGVYEQYF. The CDR3 DNA is TGTGCCAGCAGCTCACCCACAGGGGTCTACGAGCAGTACTTC.

This clone has a handful of counts. This chain uses TRBV30 with TRBJ2-1; 8 bases align to TRBD2. Germline V gene data show CDR1 as GTSNPN and CDR2 as SVGIG (reference sequence). Trimming at V came to 3 bases and at J to 5 bases, leaving 12 bases not matched to a gene. The CDR3 is 16 amino acids. This CDR3 is CAWSSLKTSGNNEQFF. The CDR3 nucleotides are TGTGCCTGGAGCTCACTTAAAACTAGCGGCAACAATGAGCAGTTCTTC.

The chain uses TRBV7-9 and TRBJ2-7; a weak D match, TRBD2 (6 bases). Germline V gives CDR1 SEHNR, CDR2 FQNEAQ (reference sequence). The CDR3 extends over 14 amino acids. V was shortened by 1 base and J by 7 bases, with 14 bases between the two germline ends. The CDR3 region has the DNA TGTGCCAGCAGCTTAGGGAGCTCCGCGGGAGAGCAGTACTTC. This codes for CASSLGSSAGEQYF.